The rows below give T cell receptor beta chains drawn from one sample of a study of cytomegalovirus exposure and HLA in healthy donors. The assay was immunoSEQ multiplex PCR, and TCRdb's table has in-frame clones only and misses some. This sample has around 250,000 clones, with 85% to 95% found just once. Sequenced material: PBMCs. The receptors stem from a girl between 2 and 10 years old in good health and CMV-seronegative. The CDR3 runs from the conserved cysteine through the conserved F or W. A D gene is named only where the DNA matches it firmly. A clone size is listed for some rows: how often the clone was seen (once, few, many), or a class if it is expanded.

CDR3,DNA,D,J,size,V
CASRGQGAYEQYF,TGTGCCAGCAGGGGACAGGGTGCCTACGAGCAGTACTTC,TRBD1,TRBJ2-7,few,TRBV6-5
CASSQGPGASTDTQYF,TGCGCCAGCAGCCAAGGCCCCGGTGCAAGCACAGATACGCAGTATTTT,-,TRBJ2-3,-,TRBV4-1
CAWGLGRGEQYF,TGTGCCTGGGGCCTCGGGAGGGGTGAGCAGTACTTC,TRBD2,TRBJ2-7,few,TRBV30
CASSSQAGLVGEQFF,TGTGCCAGCAGTTCTCAGGCGGGACTGGTTGGTGAGCAGTTCTTC,-,TRBJ2-1,-,TRBV6-5
CASSELRGTGKETQYF,TGTGCCAGCAGTGAACTCAGGGGGACCGGGAAAGAGACCCAGTACTTC,TRBD1,TRBJ2-5,-,TRBV25-1
CASSKLAGGREETQYF,TGTGCCAGCAGCAAACTAGCGGGGGGGCGCGAAGAGACCCAGTACTTC,TRBD2,TRBJ2-5,-,TRBV5-4
CASSQVTQIQETQYF,TGCGCCAGCAGCCAAGTCACACAGATACAAGAGACCCAGTACTTC,-,TRBJ2-5,-,TRBV4-1
CASSATGSNSPLHF,TGTGCCAGCAGCGCGACAGGGAGCAATTCACCCCTCCACTTT,TRBD1,TRBJ1-6,-,TRBV5-4
CASARGGMAGGTEAFF,TGTGCCAGCGCAAGGGGGGGTATGGCGGGAGGCACTGAAGCTTTCTTT,-,TRBJ1-1,-,TRBV11-3
CASARGDLKPQHF,TGTGCTAGTGCCCGGGGGGATTTGAAGCCCCAGCATTTT,-,TRBJ1-5,-,TRBV12-5
CAWAPLAKRGGSYEQYF,TGTGCCTGGGCCCCCCTAGCTAAGCGGGGGGGTTCCTACGAGCAGTACTTC,TRBD2,TRBJ2-7,-,TRBV30
CSAIHEKLFF,TGCAGTGCTATACACGAAAAACTGTTTTTT,-,TRBJ1-4,-,TRBV20-1
CASRVDRGGSYEQYF,TGTGCCAGCAGGGTAGACAGGGGAGGTTCCTACGAGCAGTACTTC,TRBD1,TRBJ2-7,-,TRBV2
CASSLRLADTGELFF,TGTGCCAGCAGCTTGCGACTAGCGGACACCGGGGAGCTGTTTTTT,TRBD2,TRBJ2-2,once,TRBV11-2
CASSLGQGLTDTQYF,TGTGCCAGCAGCCTAGGACAGGGTCTCACAGATACGCAGTATTTT,TRBD1,TRBJ2-3,-,TRBV7-9